Listed below are T cell receptor beta chains from one sample, sequenced in a study of blood T cell repertoires in COVID-19. TCRdb keeps only in-frame clones here, not all; method: immunoSEQ multiplex PCR. The sample has approximately 320,000 clones; roughly nine tenths are singletons. Sample: PBMCs or T cells enriched from blood (not recorded which). The source is a man aged 60 to 69 who had recovered from COVID-19. Each CDR3 is given with its conserved first and last residue. A D gene is named only where the DNA matches it firmly. Clone size is given for some rows only: seen once, a few or many times, or a class if the clone is expanded.

>TRBD1|-|TRBV11-3|TRBJ2-2
CASSLTPGTQGPGELFF
TGTGCCAGCAGCCTGACCCCCGGGACACAGGGGCCCGGGGAGCTGTTTTTT
>TRBD1|few|TRBV7-9|TRBJ2-7
CASSFDRDEQYF
TGTGCCAGCAGCTTCGACAGGGACGAGCAGTACTTC
>-|-|TRBV7-9|TRBJ2-7
CASSLVGENYEQYF
TGTGCCAGCAGCTTAGTCGGAGAGAATTACGAGCAGTACTTC
>-|-|TRBV7-8|TRBJ1-6
CASSPGGGGESSYNSPLHF
TGTGCCAGCAGCCCCGGGGGAGGGGGGGAGAGCTCCTATAATTCACCCCTCCACTTT
>-|-|TRBV24-1|TRBJ1-4
CATSGRGGNEKLFF
TGTGCCACCAGTGGAAGGGGGGGGAATGAAAAACTGTTTTTT
>TRBD1|-|TRBV12-3/TRBV12-4|TRBJ1-5
CASRLTGVQPQHF
TGTGCCAGCAGGTTGACAGGGGTTCAGCCCCAGCATTTT
>TRBD2|-|TRBV6-1|TRBJ2-1
CASSVGKAGLYNEQFF
TGTGCCAGCAGTGTCGGGAAAGCGGGGCTATACAATGAGCAGTTCTTC
>-|-|TRBV12-3/TRBV12-4|TRBJ1-2
CASSQQENYGYTF
TGTGCCAGCAGCCAACAGGAGAACTATGGCTACACCTTC
>TRBD2|-|TRBV4-1|TRBJ2-1
CASSQASLAGGLYNEQFF
TGCGCCAGCAGCCAAGCTTCTCTTGCGGGAGGGCTTTACAATGAGCAGTTCTTC
>-|-|TRBV11-3|TRBJ2-1
CASSLGAKQFF
TGTGCCAGCAGCTTAGGAGCAAAGCAGTTCTTC
>TRBD1|-|TRBV5-6|TRBJ1-2
CASSLQGANYGYTF
TGTGCCAGCAGCTTGCAGGGGGCTAACTATGGCTACACCTTC
>-|-|TRBV27|TRBJ1-5
CASSLINGQYSNQPQHF
TGTGCCAGCAGTTTGATAAACGGACAATATAGCAATCAGCCCCAGCATTTT
>TRBD2|-|TRBV7-2|TRBJ2-1
CASSLAFDQSGGNNEQFF
TGTGCCAGCAGCTTAGCGTTCGATCAGAGCGGGGGTAACAATGAGCAGTTCTTC
>-|-|TRBV7-8|TRBJ1-5
CASSPDRTGTRGQPQHF
TGTGCCAGCAGCCCAGATCGTACAGGGACAAGGGGTCAGCCCCAGCATTTT
>-|once|TRBV27|TRBJ1-1
CASSFSISQGQTEAFF
TGTGCCAGCAGTTTTAGCATCAGCCAGGGGCAAACTGAAGCTTTCTTT
>TRBD1|-|TRBV5-4|TRBJ1-3
CASSLQGGGNTIYF
TGTGCCAGCAGCTTACAGGGGGGTGGAAACACCATATATTTT
>-|once|TRBV7-9|TRBJ2-3
CASSLLLAGAGTDTQYF
TGTGCCAGCAGCTTACTATTGGCGGGTGCTGGCACAGATACGCAGTATTTT
>-|-|TRBV7-2|TRBJ2-3
CASSFGGRSTDTQYF
TGTGCCAGCAGCTTTGGCGGGCGAAGCACAGATACGCAGTATTTT
>-|-|TRBV15|TRBJ2-5
CATSRTEETQYF
TGTGCCACCAGCAGAACTGAAGAGACCCAGTACTTC
>-|-|TRBV19|TRBJ1-3
CASSLEQGFSGNTIYF
TGTGCCAGTAGTCTAGAGCAGGGGTTCTCTGGAAACACCATATATTTT